The following is a T cell receptor (beta chain) sequence with its context. Its target is unknown. Each sorted subset replicate got 200 ng genomic DNA, around 29,000 genomes. This table comes from immunoSEQ multiplex PCR, and its TCRdb copy is limited to in-frame clones, with some not included. Among about 670,000 clones, about two thirds were seen once, and the ten largest hold approximately 1.8%. The data originate from a study of shared clonotypes between healthy human individuals. General observations from the study: A generally larger estimated richness was seen in naive subsets than in memory subsets.

Naive CD4+ cells were CD45RA-selected; the remaining cells were memory. This TCR came from a woman under 40 in good health. Sequencing was carried out using memory CD4+ T cells sorted from blood. Subset reported: CD45RA-negative fraction.

In DNA form, the CDR3 reads TGTGCCAGCTCACCACCATCTCTCAGGGACACCGGGGAGCTGTTTTTT. Its translation is CASSPPSLRDTGELFF. This chain connects TRBV18 to TRBJ2-2, with D perhaps TRBD1 (5 bases). Germline V gene sequence: CDR1 KGHSH, CDR2 LQKENI. The CDR3 totals 16 residues. V shed 0 bases and J shed 3 bases, with 11 bases lying between them.